One and the same sample provided the 20 T cell receptor beta chains below, sequenced in a study of T cells in Graves' hyperthyroidism and ophthalmopathy. Template material for amplifying TCR beta CDR3 regions consisted of RNA transcripts. The primer set for the first-round RT-PCR of the TCR CDR3 was HTBI. TCRdb itself ran the multiplex PCR reads through MiXCR, one entry per CDR3 protein. The table has 550,000 to 850,000 distinct CDR3 sequences, around a sixth seen once. The sample consisted of blood. Every receptor here comes from a woman aged 45 to 65 with Graves' hyperthyroidism that later progressed to Graves' ophthalmopathy.

This clonotype was recorded many times. The gene calls are TRBV7-2 and TRBJ2-1; 15 bases are shared with TRBD2. The germline V gene has CDR1 SGHTA and CDR2 FQGNSA. V shed 5 bases, J shed 0 bases, and the junction held 5 bases outside the gene matches. The CDR3 is made up of 18 amino acids. The CDR3, as DNA: TGTGCCAGCAGCCTGGGACTAGCGGGGGGCTACTCCTACAATGAGCAGTTCTTC. Translated: CASSLGLAGGYSYNEQFF. The full variable domain, in which reference TRBV7-2 and TRBJ2-1 provide the parts outside the CDR3, is GAGVSQSPSNKVTEKGKDVELRCDPISGHTALYWYRQSLGQGLEFLIYFQGNSAPDKSGLPSDRFSAERTGGSVSTLTIQRTQQEDSAVYLCASSLGLAGGYSYNEQFFGPGTRLTVL.

This clonotype was recorded at least ten times. V is TRBV7-2 and J is TRBJ2-3; 12 bases match TRBD2. Germline V gene data show CDR1 as SGHTA and CDR2 as FQGNSA. The CDR3 is 17 residues long. Losses at the gene ends were 0 bases for V and 0 bases for J; bases not matched to a gene: 1. CDR3 bases: TGTGCCAGCAGCTTAGCGGGGACTAGCGGGAGCACAGATACGCAGTATTTT. This sequence encodes CASSLAGTSGSTDTQYF.

This clonotype was detected many times. The V call is TRBV2, the J call TRBJ1-1; D is uncertain. Germline V gene data show CDR1 as SNHLY and CDR2 as FYNNEI. V was trimmed by 8 bases and J by 0 bases, leaving 7 bases between them. The CDR3 sequence is 12 residues long. The DNA of the CDR3 is TGTGCCAGCCGGCACCTGAACACTGAAGCTTTCTTT. Its protein is CASRHLNTEAFF.

This clonotype has a handful of counts. Germline and junction disagree at one end, which may indicate a read error. This chain joins TRBV7-2 and TRBJ1-2; D is uncertain. This CDR3 region has 14 residues. Germline values: CDR1 SGHTA, CDR2 FQGNSA. CDR3 bases: TGTGCCAGCAGCTTATCGCCCGGCTTACACTTGGAAGCCTTC. Translating gives CASSLSPGLHLEAF.

The CDR3 coding sequence is TGCGCCAGCAGCCAAACTAGCGCTGTTGAGCAGTTCTTC. Amino acid sequence: CASSQTSAVEQFF. The rearrangement uses TRBV4-1 and TRBJ2-1; 7 positions match TRBD2. Germline V gene sequence: CDR1 MGHRA, CDR2 YSYEKL. V lost 2 bases, J lost 9 bases, and 4 bases stayed unmatched. The CDR3 is made up of 13 amino acids.

This clonotype was counted ten times or more. The V and J genes are TRBV15 and TRBJ2-3, with TRBD1 identical over 7 bases. Germline assignment: CDR1 LNHNV and CDR2 YYDKDF (reference sequence). The CDR3 runs 16 residues. The V gene end was trimmed by 5 bases and the J gene end by 2 bases; junction bases not matched to a gene: 10. CDR3 region: CATSAMTGSSTDTQYF. CDR3 DNA: TGTGCCACCAGCGCCATGACAGGGTCTTCCACAGATACGCAGTATTTT.

This clonotype occurred a few times. V usage is TRBV3-1 and J usage is TRBJ2-2; tentatively, D is TRBD1 (6 bases). Germline CDR1 is LGHDT and CDR2 is YNNKEL (reference sequence). The V gene lost 0 bases and the J gene lost 2 bases, with 13 bases spanning the gap. The CDR3 covers 17 residues. The CDR3 DNA sequence: TGTGCCAGCAGCCAAGATCCTGGACAGATCAACACCGGGGAGCTGTTTTTT. It translates to CASSQDPGQINTGELFF.

This clonotype was counted ten times or more. V is TRBV7-2 and J is TRBJ2-3; the match to TRBD2 covers 7 bases. With V trimmed by 1 base and J by 4 bases, 5 bases remained unmatched. The CDR3 is 15 amino acids. Germline CDR1 and CDR2: SGHTA and FQGNSA. The chain's CDR3 is CASSLVAGEADTQYF. The CDR3 DNA reads TGTGCCAGCAGCTTAGTTGCGGGGGAGGCAGATACGCAGTATTTT.

There are a few counts of this clonotype. The J gene is TRBJ2-2, the V gene TRBV19; D is ambiguous. Deletions cut 6 bases from V and 9 bases from J, with 20 bases between. Germline V gene data show CDR1 as LNHDA and CDR2 as SQIVND (reference sequence). This CDR3 comprises 15 residues. The CDR3 nucleotides read TGTGCCAGTAGCCAACGACACTTCCGAACCAGGGAGCTGTTTTTT. It is translated as CASSQRHFRTRELFF.

This rearrangement joins TRBV7-2 to TRBJ2-7, with unresolved D. From germline, CDR1 is SGHTA and CDR2 FQGNSA. V lost 1 base to trimming and J lost 7 bases, with 11 bases between them. CDR3 length: 13 residues. CDR3 loop: CASSLVAAAEQYF. CDR3 in DNA: TGTGCCAGCAGCTTAGTGGCGGCAGCAGAGCAGTACTTC.

A word on this clonotype: This sequence may be a read error, since a much larger clone differs from it by one base. The chain uses TRBV7-2 and TRBJ2-3; TRBD1 might be the D (6 bases). V lost 5 bases, J lost 1 base, and 13 bases lay in between. Germline V gene lookup returns CDR1 SGHTA and CDR2 FQGNSA. This CDR3 has 15 residues. The CDR3 DNA is TGTGCCAGCAGCCCAGGGGCAGGGGGCACAGATACGCAGTATTTT. This translates into CASSPGAGGTDTQYF. Based on the CDR3 plus reference TRBV7-2 and TRBJ2-3, the full variable domain is GAGVSQSPSNKVTEKGKDVELRCDPISGHTALYWYRQSLGQGLEFLIYFQGNSAPDKSGLPSDRFSAERTGGSVSTLTIQRTQQEDSAVYLCASSPGAGGTDTQYFGPGTRLTVL.

This clonotype was observed a handful of times. The chain recombines TRBV6-1 with TRBJ1-2; the D is unclear. The CDR3 has 14 residues. The germline CDR1 and CDR2 sequences are MNHNS and SASEGT. The V gene lost 7 bases and the J gene lost 0 bases, with 12 bases spanning the gap. The CDR3 loop is CASTPRGTNYGYTF. CDR3 nucleotides: TGTGCCAGCACCCCCCGGGGTACTAACTATGGCTACACCTTC.

The rearrangement links TRBV7-9 to TRBJ1-1, with D possibly being TRBD1 (6 bases). Trimming took 5 bases from V and 5 from J, leaving 21 bases between them. The CDR3 totals 16 residues. Germline-derived CDR1 and CDR2 are SEHNR and FQNEAQ (reference sequence). The CDR3 DNA reads as TGTGCCAGCAGCCCAACGGACAGCTACGCTGGGACTGAAGCTTTCTTT. Protein sequence: CASSPTDSYAGTEAFF.

Worth noting for this clonotype: An end of the junction differs from the germline gene, which may be a read error. As DNA, the CDR3 is TGCGCCAGCAGCCGAAAAGGGCCGGGACAGGCTATCGGAGGCTCCTACGGGCAGTACTTC. Translation gives CASSRKGPGQAIGGSYGQYF. The chain employs TRBV5-1 and TRBJ2-7, with 8 bases aligning to TRBD1. The CDR3 has 20 residues. Per the germline V gene, CDR1 is SGHRS and CDR2 is YFSETQ.

This clonotype was seen many times. J is TRBJ1-5 and V is TRBV3-1; the D gene is possibly TRBD1 (6 bases). Germline CDR1 reads LGHDT; CDR2 reads YNNKEL (reference sequence). V lost 5 bases and J lost 6, with 20 bases in between. CDR3 length: 16 amino acids. The CDR3 is CASSTGWGQIGQPQHF. CDR3 coding DNA: TGTGCCAGCAGCACAGGTTGGGGGCAGATTGGTCAGCCCCAGCATTTT.

The CDR3 loop is CASSYGTETYEQYF. CDR3 DNA: TGTGCCAGCAGTTACGGGACAGAAACTTACGAGCAGTACTTC. V usage is TRBV6-2 or TRBV6-3 and J usage is TRBJ2-7; TRBD1 aligns across 7 bases. This CDR3 contains 14 residues. V dropped 2 bases and J dropped 4; count of bases not matched to a gene: 5. CDR1 and CDR2 from the germline V gene are MNHEY and SVGEGT.

Ten or more counts support this clonotype. The rearrangement joins TRBV6-1 to TRBJ2-7; perhaps TRBD2 as D (5 bases). Per germline, CDR1 MNHNS and CDR2 SASEGT. Trimming pared 2 bases from V and 4 bases from J, leaving 12 bases between. CDR3 length: 14 amino acids. The CDR3 nucleotides are TGTGCCAGCAGTGAACTTGGAGGAACATACGAGCAGTACTTC. Protein: CASSELGGTYEQYF.

This clonotype has ten or more counts. The V call is TRBV3-1, the J call TRBJ2-1; D gene ambiguous. CDR3 length: 15 residues. V was trimmed by 1 base and J by 0 bases, leaving 7 bases between them. Germline assignment: CDR1 LGHDT and CDR2 YNNKEL (reference sequence). The CDR3 sequence is CASSQVESSYNEQFF. CDR3 in DNA: TGTGCCAGCAGCCAAGTGGAGAGCTCCTACAATGAGCAGTTCTTC.

This clonotype was recorded many times. The rearrangement joins TRBV5-1 to TRBJ2-1; D remains unclear. In germline, CDR1 is SGHRS, CDR2 YFSETQ. This CDR3 has 12 residues. Trimming shortened V by 0 bases and J by 6 bases, and 4 bases separated the two germline ends. The CDR3 loop reads CASSLVANEQFF. The DNA for the CDR3 is TGCGCCAGCAGCTTGGTTGCCAATGAGCAGTTCTTC.

The CDR3 coding sequence is TGTGCCAGCAGCTTAACACAGCCGAACACTGAAGCTTTCTTT. Its translation is CASSLTQPNTEAFF. This chain uses TRBV7-3 with TRBJ1-1; D is unclear. CDR3 length: 14 residues. Germline CDR1 reads SGHTA; CDR2 reads FQGTGA. V was clipped by 0 bases and J by 1 base, with 6 bases between them. The full variable domain, rest sourced from reference TRBV7-3 and TRBJ1-1, is GAGVSQTPSNKVTEKGKYVELRCDPISGHTALYWYRQSLGQGPEFLIYFQGTGAADDSGLPNDRFFAVRPEGSVSTLKIQRTERGDSAVYLCASSLTQPNTEAFFGQGTRLTVV.